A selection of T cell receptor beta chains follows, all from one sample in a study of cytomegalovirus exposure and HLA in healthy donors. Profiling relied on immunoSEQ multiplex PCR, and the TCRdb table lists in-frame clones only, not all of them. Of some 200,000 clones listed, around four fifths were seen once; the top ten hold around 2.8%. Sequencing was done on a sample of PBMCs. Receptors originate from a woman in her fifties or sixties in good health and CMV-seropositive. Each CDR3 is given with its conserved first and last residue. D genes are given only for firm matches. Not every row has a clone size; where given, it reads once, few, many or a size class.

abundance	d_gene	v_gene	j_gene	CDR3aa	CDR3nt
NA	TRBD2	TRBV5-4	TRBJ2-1	CASSLWTSGFNEQFF	TGTGCCAGCAGCTTATGGACTAGCGGGTTCAATGAGCAGTTCTTC
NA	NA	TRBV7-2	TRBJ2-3	CASSSVAAQYF	TGTGCCAGCAGCTCGGTCGCGGCGCAGTATTTT
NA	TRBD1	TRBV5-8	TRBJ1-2	CASSLTGVYGYTF	TGTGCCAGCAGCCTGACAGGGGTCTATGGCTACACCTTC
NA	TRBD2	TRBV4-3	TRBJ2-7	CASSQGFTSGGFEQYF	TGCGCCAGCAGCCAAGGGTTTACTAGCGGGGGGTTCGAGCAGTACTTC
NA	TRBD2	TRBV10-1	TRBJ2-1	CASSGPWASGSDEQFF	TGCGCCAGCAGTGGGCCCTGGGCTAGCGGGAGTGATGAGCAGTTCTTC
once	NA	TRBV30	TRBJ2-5	CASGQKETQYF	TGTGCCTCTGGACAGAAAGAGACCCAGTACTTC
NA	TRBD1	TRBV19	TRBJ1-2	CASSSGTGGNYGYTF	TGTGCCAGTAGTTCCGGGACAGGGGGGAACTATGGCTACACCTTC
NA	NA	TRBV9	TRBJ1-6	CASSVGVGRADSPLHF	TGTGCCAGCAGCGTAGGGGTGGGCAGGGCTGATTCACCCCTCCACTTT
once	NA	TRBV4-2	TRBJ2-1	CASSQGSGEQFF	TGTGCCAGCAGCCAAGGGTCAGGTGAGCAGTTCTTC
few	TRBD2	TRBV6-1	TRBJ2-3	CATGTSVADTQYF	TGTGCCACCGGGACTAGCGTTGCAGATACGCAGTATTTT
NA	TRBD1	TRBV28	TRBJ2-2	CASQRPTGWTGELFF	TGTGCCAGCCAACGACCGACAGGGTGGACCGGGGAGCTGTTTTTT
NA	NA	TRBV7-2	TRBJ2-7	CASSSQGSSYEQYF	TGTGCCAGCAGCTCTCAGGGGAGCTCCTACGAGCAGTACTTC
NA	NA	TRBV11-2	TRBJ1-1	CASSFDRNTEAFF	TGTGCCAGCAGCTTTGACAGAAACACTGAAGCTTTCTTT
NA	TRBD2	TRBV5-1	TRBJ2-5	CASSVGLAETETQYF	TGCGCCAGCAGCGTTGGGCTAGCGGAGACAGAGACCCAGTACTTC
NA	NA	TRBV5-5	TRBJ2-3	CASSFRVDTQYF	TGTGCCAGCAGCTTCAGGGTAGATACGCAGTATTTT
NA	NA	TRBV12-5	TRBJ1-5	CASGISNQPQHF	TGTGCGAGCGGAATTAGCAATCAGCCCCAGCATTTT
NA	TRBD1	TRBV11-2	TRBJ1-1	CASSLGLRQGRTEAFF	TGTGCCAGCAGCTTAGGGTTGAGACAGGGACGGACTGAAGCTTTCTTT
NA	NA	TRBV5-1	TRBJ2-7	CASSLGLAGTLSYEQYF	TGCGCCAGCAGCTTGGGACTGGCTGGGACACTCTCCTACGAGCAGTACTTC
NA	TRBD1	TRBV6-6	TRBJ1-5	CASTTRQGNQPQHF	TGTGCCAGCACAACCAGACAGGGGAATCAGCCCCAGCATTTT
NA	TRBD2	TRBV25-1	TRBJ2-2	CACGLAGNTGELFF	TGTGCCTGCGGACTAGCGGGGAACACCGGGGAGCTGTTTTTT
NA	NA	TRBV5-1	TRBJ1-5	CASSLGQLSNQPQHF	TGCGCCAGCAGCTTGGGACAGTTAAGCAATCAGCCCCAGCATTTT
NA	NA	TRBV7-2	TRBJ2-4	CASSLLGRTFGNIQYF	TGTGCCAGCAGCTTACTAGGACGGACTTTTGGAAACATTCAGTACTTC
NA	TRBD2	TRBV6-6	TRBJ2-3	CASRWTSVSTDTQYF	TGTGCCTCCCGCTGGACTAGCGTTAGCACAGATACGCAGTATTTT
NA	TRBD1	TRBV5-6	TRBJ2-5	CASRDRGRAETQYF	TGTGCCAGCAGGGACAGGGGACGGGCTGAGACCCAGTACTTC
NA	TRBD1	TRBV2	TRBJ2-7	CASRERTGGSGEQYF	TGTGCCAGCAGAGAGCGGACAGGGGGCTCGGGCGAGCAGTACTTC
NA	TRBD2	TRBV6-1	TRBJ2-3	CASSDIGGRASTQYF	TGTGCCAGCAGTGATATAGGCGGGAGGGCCTCTACGCAGTATTTT
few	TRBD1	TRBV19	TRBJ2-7	CASSLGTGAYYEQYF	TGTGCCAGTAGTCTTGGGACAGGGGCCTACTACGAGCAGTACTTC
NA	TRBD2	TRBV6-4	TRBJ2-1	CASSVGLAGGYNEQFF	TGTGCCAGCAGTGTGGGACTAGCGGGGGGCTACAATGAGCAGTTCTTC